This TCR beta chain was found in a study of neurological immune-mediated disorders. From germline, CDR1 is SGHRS and CDR2 YFSETQ. The CDR3 contains 16 residues. V shed 4 bases, J shed 2 bases, and the junction held 12 bases outside the gene matches. TCRdb itself ran the 5' RACE reads through MiXCR, one entry per CDR3 protein. The table lists 55,000 to 75,000 distinct CDR3 sequences, approximately 5.3% of them singletons. This clonotype came up many times. The clonotype comes from a human donor with multiple sclerosis. The donor label of this sample is uncertain. This chain links TRBV5-1 with TRBJ2-7, with TRBD1 matching over 7 bases. Sequencing was done on a sample of PBMCs. CDR3: CASSLRQGSPTYEQYF. The CDR3 coding sequence is TGCGCCAGCAGCCTAAGACAGGGATCACCTACCTACGAGCAGTACTTC.